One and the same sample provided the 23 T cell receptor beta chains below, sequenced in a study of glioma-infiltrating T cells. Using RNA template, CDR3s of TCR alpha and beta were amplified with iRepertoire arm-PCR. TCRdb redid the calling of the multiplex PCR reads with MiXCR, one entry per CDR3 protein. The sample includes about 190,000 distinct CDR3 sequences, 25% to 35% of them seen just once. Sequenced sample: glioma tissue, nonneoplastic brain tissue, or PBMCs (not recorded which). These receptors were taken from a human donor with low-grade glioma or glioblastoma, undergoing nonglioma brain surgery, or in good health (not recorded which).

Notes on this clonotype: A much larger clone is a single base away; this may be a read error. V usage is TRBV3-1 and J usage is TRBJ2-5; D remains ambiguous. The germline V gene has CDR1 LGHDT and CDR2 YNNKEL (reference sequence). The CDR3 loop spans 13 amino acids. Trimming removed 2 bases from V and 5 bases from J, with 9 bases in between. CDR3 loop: CASSQIHWETQYF. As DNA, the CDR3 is TGTGCCAGCAGCCAAATACACTGGGAGACCCAGTACTTC.

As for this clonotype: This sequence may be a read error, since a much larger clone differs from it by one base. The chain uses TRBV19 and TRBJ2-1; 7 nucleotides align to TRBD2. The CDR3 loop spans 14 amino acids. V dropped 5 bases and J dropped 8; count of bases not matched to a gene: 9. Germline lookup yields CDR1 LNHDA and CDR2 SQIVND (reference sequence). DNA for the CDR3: TGTGCCAGTAGTTCGACGACTAGCCCCGATGAGCAGTTCTTC. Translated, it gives CASSSTTSPDEQFF.

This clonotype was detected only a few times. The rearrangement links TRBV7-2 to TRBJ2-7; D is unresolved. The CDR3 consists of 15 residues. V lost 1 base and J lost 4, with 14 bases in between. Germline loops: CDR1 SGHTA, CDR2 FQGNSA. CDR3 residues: CASSLVGDKSYEQYF. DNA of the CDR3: TGTGCCAGCAGCTTAGTGGGCGACAAATCGTACGAGCAGTACTTC.

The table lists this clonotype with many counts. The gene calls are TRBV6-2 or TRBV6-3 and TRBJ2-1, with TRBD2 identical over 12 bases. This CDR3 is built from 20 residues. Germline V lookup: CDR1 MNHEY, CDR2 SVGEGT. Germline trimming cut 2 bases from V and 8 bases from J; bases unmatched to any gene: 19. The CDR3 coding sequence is TGTGCCAGCAGTTACCCCGGAGGGCTGACTAGCGGGAGTGATTACCATGAGCAGTTCTTC. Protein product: CASSYPGGLTSGSDYHEQFF.

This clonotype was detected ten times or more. CDR3 in DNA: TGTGCCAGCAGCGTAGATTCCGGGATCTATGGCTACACCTTC. Amino acid sequence: CASSVDSGIYGYTF. The rearrangement uses TRBV9 and TRBJ1-2; no clear D. Germline CDR1 and CDR2: SGDLS and YYNGEE. CDR3 length equals 14 residues. The V end lost 0 bases, the J end lost 4 bases, and 10 bases lay between the germline ends.

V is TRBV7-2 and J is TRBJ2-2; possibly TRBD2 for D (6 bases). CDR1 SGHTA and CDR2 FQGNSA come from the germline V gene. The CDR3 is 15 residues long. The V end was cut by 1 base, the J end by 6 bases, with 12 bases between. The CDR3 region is CASSLDGGLSGELFF. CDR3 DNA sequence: TGTGCCAGCAGCTTAGACGGAGGGTTATCCGGGGAGCTGTTTTTT.

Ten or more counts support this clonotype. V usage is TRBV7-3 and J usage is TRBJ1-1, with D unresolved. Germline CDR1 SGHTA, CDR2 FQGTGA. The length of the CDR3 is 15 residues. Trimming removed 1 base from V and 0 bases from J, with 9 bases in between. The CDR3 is CASSLMGSLNTEAFF. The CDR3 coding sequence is TGTGCCAGCAGCTTAATGGGCAGTTTGAACACTGAAGCTTTCTTT.

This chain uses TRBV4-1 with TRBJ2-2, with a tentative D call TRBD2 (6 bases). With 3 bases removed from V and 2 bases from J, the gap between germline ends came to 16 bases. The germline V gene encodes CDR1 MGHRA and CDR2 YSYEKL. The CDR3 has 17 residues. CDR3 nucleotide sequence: TGCGCCAGCAGCCACCCTCGGGAGCGGCGAAACACCGGGGAGCTGTTTTTT. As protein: CASSHPRERRNTGELFF.

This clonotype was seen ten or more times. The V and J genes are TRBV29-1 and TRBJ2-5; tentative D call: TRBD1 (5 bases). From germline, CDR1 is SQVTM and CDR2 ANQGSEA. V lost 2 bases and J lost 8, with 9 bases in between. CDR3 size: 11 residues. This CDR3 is CSVERGSTQYF. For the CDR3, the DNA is TGCAGCGTTGAAAGGGGATCTACCCAGTACTTC.

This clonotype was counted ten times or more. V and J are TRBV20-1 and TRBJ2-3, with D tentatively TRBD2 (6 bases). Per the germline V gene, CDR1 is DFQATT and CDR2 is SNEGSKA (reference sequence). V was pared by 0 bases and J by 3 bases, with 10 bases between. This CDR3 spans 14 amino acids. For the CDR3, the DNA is TGCAGTGCTAGAGATAGCCGGGGGACAGATACGCAGTATTTT. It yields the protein CSARDSRGTDTQYF.

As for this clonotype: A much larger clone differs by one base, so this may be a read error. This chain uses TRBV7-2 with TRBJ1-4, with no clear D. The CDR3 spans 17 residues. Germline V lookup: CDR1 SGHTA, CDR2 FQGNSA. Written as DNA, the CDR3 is TGTGCCAGCAGCTTATCGAGCCTAGGAGCAACTAATAAAAAACTGTTTTTT. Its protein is CASSLSSLGATNKKLFF.

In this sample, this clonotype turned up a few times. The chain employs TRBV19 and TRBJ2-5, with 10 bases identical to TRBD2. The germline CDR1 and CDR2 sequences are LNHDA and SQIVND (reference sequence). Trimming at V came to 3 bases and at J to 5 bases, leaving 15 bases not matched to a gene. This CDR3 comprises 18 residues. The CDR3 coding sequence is TGTGCCAGTAGTATTATGGCTAGCGGGAGCGGGGCGTATGAGACCCAGTACTTC. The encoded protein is CASSIMASGSGAYETQYF.

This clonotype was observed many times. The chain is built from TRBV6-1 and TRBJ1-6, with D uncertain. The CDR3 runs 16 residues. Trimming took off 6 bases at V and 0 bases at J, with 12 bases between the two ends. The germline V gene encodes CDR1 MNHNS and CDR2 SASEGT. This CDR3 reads CASRPDSYSYNSPLHF. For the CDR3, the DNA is TGTGCCAGCAGGCCCGACTCGTACTCCTATAATTCACCCCTCCACTTT.

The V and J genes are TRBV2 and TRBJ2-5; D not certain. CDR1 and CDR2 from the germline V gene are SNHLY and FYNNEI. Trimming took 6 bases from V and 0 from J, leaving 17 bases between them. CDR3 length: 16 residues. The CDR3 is CASRPMAAGYQETQYF. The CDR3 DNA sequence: TGTGCCAGCAGACCCATGGCGGCCGGATACCAAGAGACCCAGTACTTC.

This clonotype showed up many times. CDR3 sequence: CASSLASRGTEAFF. CDR3 nucleotides: TGTGCCAGCAGCTTAGCGTCCAGGGGCACTGAAGCTTTCTTT. The gene calls are TRBV7-9 and TRBJ1-1, with D possibly TRBD1 on 6 matching bases. Between the trimmed V and J ends, which lost 0 bases and 4 bases, there was a span of 9 bases. Germline values: CDR1 SEHNR, CDR2 FQNEAQ (reference sequence). This CDR3 has 14 residues.

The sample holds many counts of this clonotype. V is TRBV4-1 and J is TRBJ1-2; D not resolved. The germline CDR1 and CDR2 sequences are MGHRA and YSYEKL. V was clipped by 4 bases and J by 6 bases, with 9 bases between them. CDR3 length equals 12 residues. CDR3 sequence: CASSPPGNGYTF. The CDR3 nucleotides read TGCGCCAGCAGCCCTCCCGGGAATGGCTACACCTTC.

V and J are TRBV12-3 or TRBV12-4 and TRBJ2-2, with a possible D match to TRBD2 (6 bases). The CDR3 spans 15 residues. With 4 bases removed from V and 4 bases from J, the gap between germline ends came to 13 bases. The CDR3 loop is CASSWRVLGTGELFF. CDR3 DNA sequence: TGTGCCAGCAGTTGGAGGGTGTTGGGCACCGGGGAGCTGTTTTTT.

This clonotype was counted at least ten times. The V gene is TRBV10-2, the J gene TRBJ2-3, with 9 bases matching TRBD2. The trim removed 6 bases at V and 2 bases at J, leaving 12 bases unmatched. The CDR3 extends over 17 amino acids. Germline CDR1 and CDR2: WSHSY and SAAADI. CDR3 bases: TGCGCCAGCAGCGAATACCCGACTAGCGGATACACAGATACGCAGTATTTT. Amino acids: CASSEYPTSGYTDTQYF.

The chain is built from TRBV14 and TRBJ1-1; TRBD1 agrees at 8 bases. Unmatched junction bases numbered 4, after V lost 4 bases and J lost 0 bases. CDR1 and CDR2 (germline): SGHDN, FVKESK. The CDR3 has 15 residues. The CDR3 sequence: CASSLQGVMNTEAFF. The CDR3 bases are TGTGCCAGCAGCCTACAGGGGGTCATGAACACTGAAGCTTTCTTT.

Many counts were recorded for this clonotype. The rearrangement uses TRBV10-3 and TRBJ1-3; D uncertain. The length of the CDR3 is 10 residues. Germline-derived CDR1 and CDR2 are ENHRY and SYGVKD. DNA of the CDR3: TGTGCAGCGGGTGGAAACACCATATATTTT. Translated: CAAGGNTIYF.

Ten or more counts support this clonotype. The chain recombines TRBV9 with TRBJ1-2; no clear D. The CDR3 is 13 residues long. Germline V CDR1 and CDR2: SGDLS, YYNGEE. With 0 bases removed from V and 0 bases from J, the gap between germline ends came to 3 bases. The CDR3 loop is CASSVDPNYGYTF. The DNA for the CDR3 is TGTGCCAGCAGCGTAGATCCTAACTATGGCTACACCTTC.

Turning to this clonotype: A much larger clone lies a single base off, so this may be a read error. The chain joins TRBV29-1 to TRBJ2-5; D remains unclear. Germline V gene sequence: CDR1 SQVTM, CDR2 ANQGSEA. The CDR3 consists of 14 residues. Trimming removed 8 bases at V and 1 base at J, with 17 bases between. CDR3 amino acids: CSLLPQAVQETQYF. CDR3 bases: TGCAGCCTTCTACCCCAGGCGGTCCAAGAGACCCAGTACTTC.

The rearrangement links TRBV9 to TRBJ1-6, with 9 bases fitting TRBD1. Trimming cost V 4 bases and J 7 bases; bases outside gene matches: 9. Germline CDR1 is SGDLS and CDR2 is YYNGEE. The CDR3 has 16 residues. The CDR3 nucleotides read TGTGCCAGCAGCCTACAGGCCGGGACAGGGAATTCACCCCTCCACTTT. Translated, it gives CASSLQAGTGNSPLHF.